This T cell receptor beta chain was recovered during a study of post-analysis software for immune sequencing data. Turning to the study itself: The disease courses spanned relapsing-remitting, secondary progressive and progressive-relapsing forms of multiple sclerosis.

Prepared TCR beta cDNA libraries contained unique molecular identifiers. Via MiXCR, TCRdb re-called the PCR reads, giving one row per CDR3 protein. This sample has hundreds of thousands of distinct CDR3 sequences, with just under 30% found just once. The receptor comes from a girl aged 10-17 years with multiple sclerosis. Sequences were obtained from blood.

CDR3 sequence: CASSRHRNTEAFF. CDR3 DNA sequence: TGTGCCAGCAGTAGACATAGGAACACTGAAGCTTTCTTT. The chain couples TRBV28 to TRBJ1-1; D is unclear. CDR1 is MDHEN and CDR2 is SYDVKM in the germline V gene. The CDR3 spans 13 residues. V lost 5 bases and J lost 1, with 8 bases in between.